One and the same sample provided the 28 T cell receptor beta chains below, sequenced in a study of T cells after yellow fever vaccination. TCRdb re-analysed the 5' RACE reads in MiXCR, keeping a single row per CDR3 protein. The table lists under 500,000 distinct CDR3 sequences, approximately 18% of them singletons, with over 15% in the top ten. The sample consisted of PBMCs, taken before the yellow fever booster vaccination. The receptors were gathered from a man between 18 and 35 years old who received the YFV17D yellow fever vaccine.

This clonotype was found a few times. This chain links TRBV7-2 with TRBJ2-3; no firm D call. The CDR3 has 12 amino acids. V was trimmed by 4 bases and J by 3 bases, leaving 5 bases between them. Germline CDR1 SGHTA, CDR2 FQGNSA. CDR3 nucleotide sequence: TGTGCCAGCAGCTACCAGACAGATACGCAGTATTTT. This encodes CASSYQTDTQYF.

This chain connects TRBV12-3 or TRBV12-4 to TRBJ1-2; 7 nucleotides line up with TRBD1. The CDR3 totals 14 residues. J gave up 7 bases and V 2 bases, and 7 bases lay outside the gene matches. The CDR3 DNA sequence: TGTGCCAGCAGTTTATACGCAGGGGGTACTGGCTACACCTTC. This encodes CASSLYAGGTGYTF.

This clonotype was seen a handful of times. The chain couples TRBV7-9 to TRBJ2-1; no clear D. V was pared by 3 bases and J by 9 bases, with 6 bases between. The CDR3 is 11 residues long. CDR1 is SEHNR and CDR2 is FQNEAQ in the germline V gene (reference sequence). CDR3 DNA: TGTGCCAGCAGCTTTGGGCCTGAGCAGTTCTTC. Translation: CASSFGPEQFF.

This clonotype turned up a few times. The J gene is TRBJ2-1, the V gene TRBV29-1; D remains ambiguous. Between the trimmed V and J ends, which lost 5 bases and 0 bases, there was a span of 11 bases. Germline CDR1 and CDR2: SQVTM and ANQGSEA. This CDR3 contains 14 residues. The DNA for the CDR3 is TGCAGCGTTCTCTTACACCTCTCCTACAATGAGCAGTTCTTC. Its translation: CSVLLHLSYNEQFF.

V is TRBV6-2 or TRBV6-3 and J is TRBJ2-5, with 7 bases matching TRBD1. Germline V gene lookup returns CDR1 MNHEY and CDR2 SVGEGT. V gave up 2 bases and J gave up 5 bases; unmatched junction bases: 14. CDR3 length equals 17 residues. CDR3 in amino acids: CASSYTHDRALGETQYF. DNA for the CDR3: TGTGCCAGCAGTTACACCCATGACAGGGCCTTAGGGGAGACCCAGTACTTC.

This clonotype was picked up a small number of times. This chain joins TRBV4-2 and TRBJ1-2; a possible D gene is TRBD1 (5 bases). The CDR3 spans 14 residues. Germline-derived CDR1 and CDR2 are LGHNA and YNFKEQ. Trimming took off 0 bases at V and 4 bases at J, with 9 bases between the two ends. DNA for the CDR3: TGTGCCAGCAGCCAAGATGTCGACAGCTATGGCTACACCTTC. It encodes CASSQDVDSYGYTF.

The genes are TRBV3-1 and TRBJ2-7; D unresolved. CDR3 length: 14 residues. V gave up 1 base and J gave up 2 bases, with 9 bases separating them. Germline V lookup: CDR1 LGHDT, CDR2 YNNKEL (reference sequence). In DNA form, the CDR3 reads TGTGCCAGCAGCCAAGTTGAAGGAACCTACGAGCAGTACTTC. It encodes CASSQVEGTYEQYF.

The chain is built from TRBV4-3 and TRBJ2-3; TRBD1 agrees at 9 bases. The germline CDR1 and CDR2 sequences are LGHNA and YSLEER. The CDR3 is 15 residues long. J lost 3 bases, V lost 1 base, and 2 bases had no gene match. This CDR3 reads CASSQGQGVTDTQYF. The CDR3 DNA reads as TGCGCCAGCAGCCAAGGACAGGGGGTAACAGATACGCAGTATTTT.

This clonotype was observed a few times. V and J are TRBV20-1 and TRBJ1-6; no clear D. CDR1 and CDR2 (germline): DFQATT, SNEGSKA (reference sequence). The CDR3 sequence is 12 residues long. Trimming stripped 0 bases from V and 7 bases from J, with 4 bases between. CDR3 coding DNA: TGCAGTGCTAGAGATCGAAATTCACCCCTCCACTTT. Protein product: CSARDRNSPLHF.

This clonotype was counted a few times. This rearrangement joins TRBV10-3 to TRBJ2-7; TRBD1 agrees at 9 bases. Germline CDR1 reads ENHRY; CDR2 reads SYGVKD. This CDR3 is built from 14 residues. V gave up 6 bases and J gave up 7 bases; unmatched junction bases: 10. CDR3 sequence: CAIRVQGAMGEQYF. The CDR3 DNA reads as TGTGCCATCAGGGTACAGGGGGCTATGGGGGAGCAGTACTTC.

J is TRBJ2-3 and V is TRBV7-6; D is unresolved. CDR3 size: 14 residues. Germline values: CDR1 SGHVS, CDR2 FNYEAQ. Trimming cost V 0 bases and J 3 bases, with 7 bases left between them. The CDR3 protein is CASSLADLTDTQYF. As DNA, the CDR3 is TGTGCCAGCAGCTTAGCTGATCTGACAGATACGCAGTATTTT.

This clonotype has ten or more counts. J is TRBJ2-2 and V is TRBV12-3 or TRBV12-4; 10 bases align to TRBD1. The CDR3 spans 15 residues. V dropped 6 bases and J dropped 4; count of bases not matched to a gene: 5. CDR3 nucleotides: TGTGCCAGCAGAGGGACAGGGGTCGGCACCGGGGAGCTGTTTTTT. Protein product: CASRGTGVGTGELFF.

The chain joins TRBV28 to TRBJ1-1; D gene unclear. Germline CDR1 reads MDHEN; CDR2 reads SYDVKM. With 7 bases removed from V and 7 bases from J, the gap between germline ends came to 16 bases. The CDR3 is 13 amino acids. The CDR3 DNA sequence: TGTGCCAGCAAGCCCCCTTCCCCCCGTGAAGCTTTCTTT. Translation gives CASKPPSPREAFF.

This chain connects TRBV24-1 to TRBJ2-2; D possibly matches TRBD1 or TRBD2 (5 bases each). The ends were cut back, 4 bases at V and 0 bases at J, with 14 bases in the middle. Germline V lookup: CDR1 KGHDR, CDR2 SFDVKD. This CDR3 spans 17 amino acids. CDR3 protein: CATSESGQETNTGELFF. The CDR3 DNA sequence: TGTGCCACCAGTGAGTCGGGGCAGGAGACGAACACCGGGGAGCTGTTTTTT.

There are a few counts of this clonotype. This sequence joins TRBV4-3 and TRBJ2-7, with unresolved D. V lost 1 base and J lost 3, with 10 bases in between. This CDR3 spans 14 amino acids. Germline V gene lookup returns CDR1 LGHNA and CDR2 YSLEER. CDR3 bases: TGCGCCAGCAGCCAAGCGTCAGTGAGCTACGAGCAGTACTTC. It codes for CASSQASVSYEQYF.

This clonotype was detected only a few times. The chain employs TRBV15 and TRBJ2-6; D is uncertain. V lost 1 base, J lost 1 base, and 5 bases lay in between. The V gene's germline CDR1 is LNHNV and CDR2 YYDKDF (reference sequence). This CDR3 comprises 15 residues. The CDR3 DNA sequence: TGTGCCACCAGCAGAGCGGGTTCTGGGGCCAACGTCCTGACTTTC. Amino acids: CATSRAGSGANVLTF.

The chain links TRBV6-1 to TRBJ2-7; D is possibly TRBD2 (5 bases). Per germline, CDR1 MNHNS and CDR2 SASEGT. The CDR3 has 14 amino acids. Between the trimmed V and J ends, which lost 2 bases and 3 bases, there was a span of 11 bases. The CDR3 loop reads CASSETGYSYEQYV. In DNA form, the CDR3 reads TGTGCCAGCAGTGAAACGGGGTACAGCTACGAGCAGTACGTC.

This clonotype was counted a few times. The rearrangement joins TRBV20-1 to TRBJ2-3; possible D gene TRBD2, 6 bases. The CDR3 contains 15 residues. The V end lost 1 base, the J end lost 0 bases, and 11 bases lay between the germline ends. The germline V gene has CDR1 DFQATT and CDR2 SNEGSKA (reference sequence). CDR3 DNA: TGCAGTGCTAGAGTTTCGGCGGGGAGCACAGATACGCAGTATTTT. It codes for CSARVSAGSTDTQYF.

This clonotype was counted many times. This chain uses TRBV7-2 with TRBJ2-5; 9 bases fit TRBD2. After removal of 4 bases from V and 1 base from J, the junction contained 1 base not matched to a gene. CDR3 length: 14 amino acids. From germline, CDR1 is SGHTA and CDR2 FQGNSA. The CDR3 nucleotides are TGTGCCAGCAGCTCGGGACTAGCCCAAGAGACCCAGTACTTC. As protein: CASSSGLAQETQYF.

The genes are TRBV2 and TRBJ2-7; tentatively, D is TRBD1 or TRBD2 (6 bases each). The CDR3 is 14 residues long. V lost 11 bases and J lost 2, with 19 bases in between. Looked up from germline, CDR1 is SNHLY and CDR2 is FYNNEI. The CDR3 nucleotides are TGTGCCCTAGGGGGAAGCGGGTTTCCCTACGAGCAGTACTTC. Translation gives CALGGSGFPYEQYF.

The rearrangement uses TRBV4-3 and TRBJ2-3; 10 bases align to TRBD1. Germline CDR1 reads LGHNA; CDR2 reads YSLEER. The trim removed 3 bases at V and 5 bases at J, leaving 8 bases unmatched. CDR3 length equals 16 residues. The CDR3 sequence: CASSHLTGGGGDTQYF. Written as DNA, the CDR3 is TGCGCCAGCAGCCATCTGACAGGGGGCGGTGGAGATACGCAGTATTTT.

This clonotype was counted only a few times. This rearrangement joins TRBV7-9 to TRBJ1-1, with D perhaps TRBD1 (5 bases). The germline V gene has CDR1 SEHNR and CDR2 FQNEAQ (reference sequence). The CDR3 is 14 residues long. Trimming removed 5 bases from V and 5 bases from J, with 15 bases in between. CDR3 coding DNA: TGTGCCAGCAGCGCTAATGGGGCCGAGACTGAAGCTTTCTTT. This sequence encodes CASSANGAETEAFF.

The chain has TRBV10-3 and TRBJ2-2; unclear D gene. The CDR3 covers 13 residues. Per the germline V gene, CDR1 is ENHRY and CDR2 is SYGVKD. V shed 11 bases and J shed 4 bases, with 14 bases lying between them. CDR3 protein: CAAKRALTGELFF. The CDR3 region has the DNA TGTGCCGCCAAAAGGGCACTCACCGGGGAGCTGTTTTTT.

The chain combines TRBV5-1 with TRBJ2-3; 10 bases fit TRBD1. J lost 3 bases, V lost 5 bases, and 12 bases had no gene match. CDR3 length equals 17 residues. The germline V gene has CDR1 SGHRS and CDR2 YFSETQ. Here the CDR3 DNA reads TGCGCCAGCAGGGCTCCCGGGACAGGGGCTTTTACAGATACGCAGTATTTT. Residues: CASRAPGTGAFTDTQYF.

This clonotype was picked up a small number of times. This chain joins TRBV10-3 and TRBJ1-1; D not resolved. This CDR3 is built from 14 residues. Germline V gene lookup returns CDR1 ENHRY and CDR2 SYGVKD. Trimming took off 6 bases at V and 1 base at J, with 12 bases between the two ends. The CDR3 spells CAIRGWAENTEAFF. CDR3 DNA sequence: TGTGCCATCAGAGGTTGGGCAGAGAACACTGAAGCTTTCTTT.

This clonotype was seen only once. The rearrangement joins TRBV24-1 to TRBJ2-3; the D is unclear. Germline V gene data show CDR1 as KGHDR and CDR2 as SFDVKD. Trimming took 4 bases from V and 5 from J, leaving 12 bases between them. The CDR3 length is 14 residues. CDR3 coding DNA: TGTGCCACCAGTGACCCCGGCAGTGGAGATACGCAGTATTTT. As protein: CATSDPGSGDTQYF.

In DNA form, the CDR3 reads TGTGCCAGCAGCGTAGGACCAAGAGGTGATGAAAAACTGTTTTTT. As protein: CASSVGPRGDEKLFF. The genes are TRBV9 and TRBJ1-4; D not certain. The CDR3 consists of 15 residues. Germline V gene sequence: CDR1 SGDLS, CDR2 YYNGEE. V was trimmed by 0 bases and J by 6 bases, leaving 12 bases between them.

The chain couples TRBV5-1 to TRBJ1-4; the D is unclear. CDR1 SGHRS and CDR2 YFSETQ come from the germline V gene. CDR3 size: 14 residues. Trimming took off 2 bases at V and 8 bases at J, with 13 bases between the two ends. The CDR3 DNA reads as TGCGCCAGCAGCTTAGGCGGCGGTCGGGAAAAACTGTTTTTT. This gives the protein CASSLGGGREKLFF.